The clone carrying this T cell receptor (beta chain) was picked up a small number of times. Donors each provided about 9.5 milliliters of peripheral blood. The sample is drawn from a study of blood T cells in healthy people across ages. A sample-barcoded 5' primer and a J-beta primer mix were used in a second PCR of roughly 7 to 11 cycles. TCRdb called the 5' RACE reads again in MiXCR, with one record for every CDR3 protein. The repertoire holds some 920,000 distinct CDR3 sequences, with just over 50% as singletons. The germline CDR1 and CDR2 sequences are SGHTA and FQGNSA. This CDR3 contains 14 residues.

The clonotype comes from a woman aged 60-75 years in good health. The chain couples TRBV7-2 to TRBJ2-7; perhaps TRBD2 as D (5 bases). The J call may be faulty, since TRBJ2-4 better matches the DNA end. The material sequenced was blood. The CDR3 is CASRGDLTENIQYF. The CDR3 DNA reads TGTGCCAGCAGGGGAGATCTGACGGAGAACATTCAGTACTTC.